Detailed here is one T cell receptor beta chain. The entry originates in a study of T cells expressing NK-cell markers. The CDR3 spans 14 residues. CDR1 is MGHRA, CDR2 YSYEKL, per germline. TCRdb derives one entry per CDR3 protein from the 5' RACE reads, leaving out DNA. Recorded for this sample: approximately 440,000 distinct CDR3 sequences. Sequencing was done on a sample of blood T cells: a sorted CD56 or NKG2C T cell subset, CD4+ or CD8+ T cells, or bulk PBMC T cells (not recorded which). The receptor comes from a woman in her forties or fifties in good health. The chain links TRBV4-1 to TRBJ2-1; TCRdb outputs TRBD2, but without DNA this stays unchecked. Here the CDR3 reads CASSQNRLANEQFF.